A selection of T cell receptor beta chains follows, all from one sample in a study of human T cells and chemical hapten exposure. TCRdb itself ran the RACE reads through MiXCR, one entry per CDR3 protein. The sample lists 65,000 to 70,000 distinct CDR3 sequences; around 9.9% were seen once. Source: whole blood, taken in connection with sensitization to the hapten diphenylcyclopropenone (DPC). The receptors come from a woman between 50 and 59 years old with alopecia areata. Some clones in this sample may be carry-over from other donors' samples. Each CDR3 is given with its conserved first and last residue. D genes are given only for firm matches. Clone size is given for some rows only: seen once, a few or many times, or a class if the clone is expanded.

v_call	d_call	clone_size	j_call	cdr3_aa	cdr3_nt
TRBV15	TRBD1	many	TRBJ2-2	CATSRATGSRGTGELFF	TGTGCCACCAGCAGAGCAACAGGGAGCAGGGGGACCGGGGAGCTGTTTTTT
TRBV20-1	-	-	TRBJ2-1	CSASQTILEQFF	TGCAGTGCTAGTCAGACTATTCTTGAGCAGTTCTTC
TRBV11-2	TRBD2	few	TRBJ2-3	CASSLVRTSGGRSDTQYF	TGTGCCAGCAGCTTAGTCCGGACTAGCGGGGGTAGGTCAGATACGCAGTATTTT
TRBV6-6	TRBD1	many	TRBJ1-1	CASSTIDRANTEAFF	TGTGCCAGCAGTACGATCGACAGGGCCAACACTGAAGCTTTCTTT
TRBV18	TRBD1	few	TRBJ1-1	CASSPLGTEGTEAFF	TGTGCCAGCTCACCACTCGGGACAGAGGGCACTGAAGCTTTCTTT
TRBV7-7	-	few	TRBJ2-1	CASSPTSLNEQFF	TGTGCTAGCAGCCCAACTAGCCTAAATGAGCAGTTCTTC
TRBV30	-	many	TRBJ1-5	CAWSEPYGSYSNQPQHF	TGTGCCTGGAGTGAGCCCTACGGGTCGTATAGCAATCAGCCCCAGCATTTT
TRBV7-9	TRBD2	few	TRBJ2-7	CASSPGVAGGSSYEQYF	TGTGCCAGCAGCCCCGGGGTAGCGGGGGGTTCCTCCTACGAGCAGTACTTC
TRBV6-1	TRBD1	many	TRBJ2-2	CASTLTGGRTGELFF	TGTGCCAGCACCCTGACAGGGGGGAGGACCGGGGAGCTGTTTTTT
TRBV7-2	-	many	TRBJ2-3	CASSIPSSALGPDTQYF	TGTGCCAGCAGCATTCCCTCTAGCGCCCTGGGACCAGATACGCAGTATTTT
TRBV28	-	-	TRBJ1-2	CASTTGSYGYTF	TGTGCCAGCACCACAGGGAGCTATGGCTACACCTTC
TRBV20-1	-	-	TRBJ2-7	CSATGPTEQYF	TGCAGTGCAACGGGCCCAACCGAGCAGTACTTC
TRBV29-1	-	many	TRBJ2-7	CSVGRGSPSYEQYF	TGCAGCGTTGGGAGGGGGTCTCCTTCCTACGAGCAGTACTTC
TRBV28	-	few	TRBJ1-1	CASRAFRTEAFF	TGTGCCAGCAGAGCCTTTCGGACTGAAGCTTTCTTT
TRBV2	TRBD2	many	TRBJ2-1	CASRRSGGGYNEQFF	TGTGCCAGCAGGCGCAGCGGGGGGGGTTACAATGAGCAGTTCTTC
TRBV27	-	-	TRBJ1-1	CASSLVRVRHTEAFF	TGTGCCAGCAGTTTAGTCCGGGTTCGCCACACTGAAGCTTTCTTT
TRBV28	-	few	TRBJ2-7	CASSPDGVGEQYF	TGTGCCAGCAGTCCCGATGGGGTTGGCGAGCAGTACTTC
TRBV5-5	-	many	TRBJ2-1	CASSLDPTLNEQFF	TGTGCCAGCAGCTTGGACCCCACCCTTAATGAGCAGTTCTTC
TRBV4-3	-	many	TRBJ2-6	CASSQDYGVSGANVLTF	TGCGCCAGCAGCCAAGACTATGGGGTTTCTGGGGCCAACGTCCTGACTTTC
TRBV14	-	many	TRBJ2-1	CASSRISGSSYNEQFF	TGTGCCAGCAGCCGGATTAGCGGCAGCTCCTACAATGAGCAGTTCTTC
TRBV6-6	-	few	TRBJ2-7	CASSLWLGEQYF	TGTGCCAGCAGTTTGTGGCTAGGCGAGCAGTACTTC
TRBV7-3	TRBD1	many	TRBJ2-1	CASSQDRGRYNEQFF	TGTGCCAGCAGCCAAGACAGGGGCCGCTACAATGAGCAGTTCTTC
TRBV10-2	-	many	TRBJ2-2	CASSELGVFTTGELFF	TGCGCCAGCAGTGAGTTGGGGGTATTCACCACCGGGGAGCTGTTTTTT
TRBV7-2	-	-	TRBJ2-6	CASSLTSQRANVLTF	TGTGCCAGCAGCTTAACAAGTCAAAGGGCCAACGTCCTGACTTTC
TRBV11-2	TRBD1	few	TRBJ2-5	CASSVGQGGETQYF	TGTGCCAGCAGCGTGGGACAGGGAGGAGAGACCCAGTACTTC
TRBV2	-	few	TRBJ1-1	CASSEGRDGIQEAFF	TGTGCCAGCAGTGAAGGTAGGGACGGTATACAGGAAGCTTTCTTT
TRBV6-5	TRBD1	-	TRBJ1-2	CASSFTGGSYGYTF	TGTGCCAGCAGTTTTACAGGGGGATCCTATGGCTACACCTTC
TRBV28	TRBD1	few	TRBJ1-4	CASSRQGAANEKLFF	TGTGCCAGCAGTCGACAGGGGGCAGCGAATGAAAAACTGTTTTTT
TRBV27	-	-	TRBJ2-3	CASREAKTRTDTQYF	TGTGCCAGCAGAGAAGCGAAAACCCGCACAGATACGCAGTATTTT
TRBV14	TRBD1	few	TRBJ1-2	CASSYKTPGGYGYTF	TGTGCCAGCAGCTACAAGACCCCAGGGGGCTATGGCTACACCTTC
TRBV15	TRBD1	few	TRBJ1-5	CATSRSLGQGNQPQHF	TGTGCCACCAGCAGGTCCCTTGGACAGGGGAATCAGCCCCAGCATTTT
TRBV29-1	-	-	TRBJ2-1	CSVGGHSYNEQFF	TGCAGCGTTGGAGGACACTCCTACAATGAGCAGTTCTTC
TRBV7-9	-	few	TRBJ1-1	CASSLMGPDTEAFF	TGTGCCAGCAGCTTAATGGGTCCGGACACTGAAGCTTTCTTT
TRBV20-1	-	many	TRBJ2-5	CSARQGEVETQYF	TGCAGTGCTAGACAGGGGGAGGTAGAGACCCAGTACTTC
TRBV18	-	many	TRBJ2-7	CASSPNFGVRDEQYF	TGTGCCAGCTCACCAAATTTCGGGGTCAGGGACGAGCAGTACTTC
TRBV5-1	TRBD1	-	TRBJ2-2	CASSLPGTGSGELFF	TGCGCCAGCAGCTTACCCGGGACAGGGTCCGGGGAGCTGTTTTTT
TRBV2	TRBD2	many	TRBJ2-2	CASSPGLAWTGELFF	TGTGCCAGCAGCCCCGGACTAGCTTGGACCGGGGAGCTGTTTTTT
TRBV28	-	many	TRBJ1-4	CASSSYSQGLKEKLFF	TGTGCCAGCAGTTCTTATTCCCAGGGGCTGAAAGAAAAACTGTTTTTT
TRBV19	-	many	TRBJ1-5	CASSPGRFVSNQPQHF	TGTGCCAGTAGCCCGGGACGGTTCGTGAGCAATCAGCCCCAGCATTTT